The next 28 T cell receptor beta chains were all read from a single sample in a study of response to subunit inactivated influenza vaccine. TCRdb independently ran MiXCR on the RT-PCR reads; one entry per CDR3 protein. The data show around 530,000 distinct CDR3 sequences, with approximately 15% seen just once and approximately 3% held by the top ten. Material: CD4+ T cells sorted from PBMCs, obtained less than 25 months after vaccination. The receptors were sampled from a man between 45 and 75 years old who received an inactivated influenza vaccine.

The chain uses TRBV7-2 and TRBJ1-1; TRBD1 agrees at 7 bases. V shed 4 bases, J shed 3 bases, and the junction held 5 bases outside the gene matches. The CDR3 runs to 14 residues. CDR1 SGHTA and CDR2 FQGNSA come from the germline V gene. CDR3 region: CASSSQGVDTEAFF. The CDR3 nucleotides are TGTGCCAGCAGCTCCCAGGGGGTGGACACTGAAGCTTTCTTT.

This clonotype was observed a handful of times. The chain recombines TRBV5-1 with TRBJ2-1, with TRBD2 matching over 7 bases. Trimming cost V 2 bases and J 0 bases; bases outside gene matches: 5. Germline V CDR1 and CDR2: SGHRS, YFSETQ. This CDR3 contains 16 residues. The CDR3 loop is CASSLPASGSYNEQFF. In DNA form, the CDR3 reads TGCGCCAGCAGCTTACCTGCTAGCGGCTCCTACAATGAGCAGTTCTTC.

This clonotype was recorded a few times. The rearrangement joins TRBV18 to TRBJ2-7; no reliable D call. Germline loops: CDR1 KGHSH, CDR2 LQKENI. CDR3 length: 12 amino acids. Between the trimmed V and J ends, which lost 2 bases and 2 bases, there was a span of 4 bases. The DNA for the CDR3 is TGTGCCAGCTCACCAAATCCCTACGAGCAGTACTTC. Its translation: CASSPNPYEQYF.

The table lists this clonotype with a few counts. The CDR3 spells CASSQGYFTGELFF. The CDR3 nucleotides read TGTGCCAGCAGTCAGGGGTATTTCACCGGGGAGCTGTTTTTT. This chain links TRBV12-3 or TRBV12-4 with TRBJ2-2, with D possibly matching TRBD1 (6 bases). V was cut by 5 bases and J by 4 bases, with 11 bases left in between. CDR3 length: 14 residues.

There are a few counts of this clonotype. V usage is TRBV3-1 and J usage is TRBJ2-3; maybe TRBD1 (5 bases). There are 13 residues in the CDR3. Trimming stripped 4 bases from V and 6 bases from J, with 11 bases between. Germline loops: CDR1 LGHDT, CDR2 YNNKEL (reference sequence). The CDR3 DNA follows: TGTGCCAGCAGCCTGACAGATGCCGATACGCAGTATTTT. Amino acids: CASSLTDADTQYF.

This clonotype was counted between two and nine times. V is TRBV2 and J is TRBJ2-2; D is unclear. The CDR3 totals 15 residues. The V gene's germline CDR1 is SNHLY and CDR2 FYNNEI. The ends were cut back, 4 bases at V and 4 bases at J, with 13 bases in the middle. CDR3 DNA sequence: TGTGCCAGCAGTGCAAACCCTGGAATCACCGGGGAGCTGTTTTTT. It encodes CASSANPGITGELFF.

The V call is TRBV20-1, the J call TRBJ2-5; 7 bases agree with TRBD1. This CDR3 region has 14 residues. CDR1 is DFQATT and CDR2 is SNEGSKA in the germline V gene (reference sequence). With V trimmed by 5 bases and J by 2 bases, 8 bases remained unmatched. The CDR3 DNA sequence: TGCAGTGCTCGTAACACGGGACAGCAAGAGACCCAGTACTTC. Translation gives CSARNTGQQETQYF.

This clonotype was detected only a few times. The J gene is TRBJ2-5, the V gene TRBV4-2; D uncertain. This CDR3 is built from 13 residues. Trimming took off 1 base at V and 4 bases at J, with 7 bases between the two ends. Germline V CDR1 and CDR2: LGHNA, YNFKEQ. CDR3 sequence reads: CASSQALGETQYF. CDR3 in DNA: TGTGCCAGCAGCCAAGCCCTGGGAGAGACCCAGTACTTC.

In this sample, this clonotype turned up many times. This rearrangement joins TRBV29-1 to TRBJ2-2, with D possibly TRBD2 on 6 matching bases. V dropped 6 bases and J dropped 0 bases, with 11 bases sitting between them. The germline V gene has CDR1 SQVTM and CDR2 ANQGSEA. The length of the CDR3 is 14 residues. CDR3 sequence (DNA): TGCAGCGTCCCGGGGGTCGCGAACACCGGGGAGCTGTTTTTT. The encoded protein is CSVPGVANTGELFF.

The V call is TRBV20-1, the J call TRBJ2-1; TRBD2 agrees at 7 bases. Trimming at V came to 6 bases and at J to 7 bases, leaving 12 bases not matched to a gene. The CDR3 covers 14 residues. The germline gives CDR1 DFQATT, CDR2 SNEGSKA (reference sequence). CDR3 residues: CSAGVPGLPNEQFF. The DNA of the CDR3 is TGCAGTGCAGGGGTACCGGGACTACCTAATGAGCAGTTCTTC.

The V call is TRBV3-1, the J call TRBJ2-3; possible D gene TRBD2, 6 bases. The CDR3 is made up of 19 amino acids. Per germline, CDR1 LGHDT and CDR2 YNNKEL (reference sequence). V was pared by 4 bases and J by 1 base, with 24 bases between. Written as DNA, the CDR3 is TGTGCCAGCAGCCCACCCTCATCCGGGACTGGGGTTCGCACAGATACGCAGTATTTT. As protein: CASSPPSSGTGVRTDTQYF.

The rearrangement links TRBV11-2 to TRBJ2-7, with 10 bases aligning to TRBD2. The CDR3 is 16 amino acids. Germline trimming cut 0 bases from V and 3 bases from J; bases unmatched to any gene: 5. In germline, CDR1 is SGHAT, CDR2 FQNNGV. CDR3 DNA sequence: TGTGCCAGCAGCTTAGATCTTCTAGCGGGAGTCTACGAGCAGTACTTC. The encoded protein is CASSLDLLAGVYEQYF.

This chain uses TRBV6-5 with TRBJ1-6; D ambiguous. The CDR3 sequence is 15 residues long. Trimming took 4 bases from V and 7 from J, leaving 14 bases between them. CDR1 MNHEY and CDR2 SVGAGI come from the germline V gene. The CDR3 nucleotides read TGTGCCAGCAGTTTCGACACCGGCGCGAATTCACCCCTCCACTTT. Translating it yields CASSFDTGANSPLHF.

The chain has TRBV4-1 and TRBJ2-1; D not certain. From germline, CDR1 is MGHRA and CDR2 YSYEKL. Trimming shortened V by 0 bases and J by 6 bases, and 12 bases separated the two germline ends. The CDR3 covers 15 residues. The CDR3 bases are TGCGCCAGCAGCCAAGAAGAGTCCATTTCCAATGAGCAGTTCTTC. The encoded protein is CASSQEESISNEQFF.

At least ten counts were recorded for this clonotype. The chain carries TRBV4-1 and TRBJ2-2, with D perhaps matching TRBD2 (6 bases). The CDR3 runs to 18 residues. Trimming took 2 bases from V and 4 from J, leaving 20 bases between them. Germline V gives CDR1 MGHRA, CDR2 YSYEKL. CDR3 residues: CASSQNTGLWVVTGELFF. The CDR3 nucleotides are TGCGCCAGCAGCCAAAATACAGGACTATGGGTCGTCACCGGGGAGCTGTTTTTT.

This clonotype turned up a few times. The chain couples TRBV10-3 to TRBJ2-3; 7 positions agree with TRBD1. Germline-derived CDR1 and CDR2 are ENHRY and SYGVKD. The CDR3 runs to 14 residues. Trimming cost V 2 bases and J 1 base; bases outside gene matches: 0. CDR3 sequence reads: CAISEDRGTDTQYF. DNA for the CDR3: TGTGCCATCAGTGAGGACAGGGGCACAGATACGCAGTATTTT.

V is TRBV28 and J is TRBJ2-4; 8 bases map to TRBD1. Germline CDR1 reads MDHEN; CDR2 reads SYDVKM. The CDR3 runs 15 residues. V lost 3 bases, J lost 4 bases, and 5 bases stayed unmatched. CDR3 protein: CASSFPRDRKNIQYF. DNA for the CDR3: TGTGCCAGCAGTTTCCCTCGGGACAGGAAAAACATTCAGTACTTC.

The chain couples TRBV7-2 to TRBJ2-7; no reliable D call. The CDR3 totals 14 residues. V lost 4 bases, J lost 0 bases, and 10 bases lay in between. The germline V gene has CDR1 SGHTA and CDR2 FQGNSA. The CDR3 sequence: CASSSMTLSYEQYF. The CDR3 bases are TGTGCCAGCAGCTCTATGACGCTCTCCTACGAGCAGTACTTC.

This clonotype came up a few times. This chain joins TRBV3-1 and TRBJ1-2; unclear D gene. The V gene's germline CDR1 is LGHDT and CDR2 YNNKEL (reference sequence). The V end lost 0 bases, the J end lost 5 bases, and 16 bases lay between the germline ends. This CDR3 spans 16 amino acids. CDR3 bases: TGTGCCAGCAGCCAAGAATATGTGGGCACCGGTTATGGCTACACCTTC. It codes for CASSQEYVGTGYGYTF.

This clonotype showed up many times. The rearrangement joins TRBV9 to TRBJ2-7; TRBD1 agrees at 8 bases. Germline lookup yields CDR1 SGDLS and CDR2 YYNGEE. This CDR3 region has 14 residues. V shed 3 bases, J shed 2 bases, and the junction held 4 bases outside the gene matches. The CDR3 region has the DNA TGTGCCAGCAGCGCGGGACAGGACCCCTACGAGCAGTACTTC. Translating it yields CASSAGQDPYEQYF.

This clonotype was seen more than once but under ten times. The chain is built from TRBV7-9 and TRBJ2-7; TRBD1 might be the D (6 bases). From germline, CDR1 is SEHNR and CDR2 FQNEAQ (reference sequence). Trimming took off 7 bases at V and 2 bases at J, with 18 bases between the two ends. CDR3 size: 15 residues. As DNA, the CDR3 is TGTGCCAGCACCGCCCAGGGGACACCGACCTACGAGCAGTACTTC. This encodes CASTAQGTPTYEQYF.

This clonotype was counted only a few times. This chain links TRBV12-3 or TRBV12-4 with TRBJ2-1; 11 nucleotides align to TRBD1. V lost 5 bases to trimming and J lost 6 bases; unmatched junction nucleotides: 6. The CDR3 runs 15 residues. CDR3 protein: CASSPGQGAVNEQFF. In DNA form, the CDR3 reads TGTGCCAGCAGTCCCGGACAGGGGGCCGTCAATGAGCAGTTCTTC.

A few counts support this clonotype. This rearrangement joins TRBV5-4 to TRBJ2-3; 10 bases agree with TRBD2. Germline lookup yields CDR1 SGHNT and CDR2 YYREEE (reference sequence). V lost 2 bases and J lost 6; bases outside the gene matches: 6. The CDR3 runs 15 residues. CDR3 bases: TGTGCCAGCAGCTTTACTAGCGGGGTGGCGGATACGCAGTATTTT. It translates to CASSFTSGVADTQYF.

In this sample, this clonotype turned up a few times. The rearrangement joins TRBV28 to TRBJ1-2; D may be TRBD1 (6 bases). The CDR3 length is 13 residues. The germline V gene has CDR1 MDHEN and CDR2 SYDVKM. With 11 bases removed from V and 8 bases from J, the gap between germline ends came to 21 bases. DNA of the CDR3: TGTGCCGGGGGCGGAAACGTAGGAGGAGGCTACACCTTC. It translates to CAGGGNVGGGYTF.

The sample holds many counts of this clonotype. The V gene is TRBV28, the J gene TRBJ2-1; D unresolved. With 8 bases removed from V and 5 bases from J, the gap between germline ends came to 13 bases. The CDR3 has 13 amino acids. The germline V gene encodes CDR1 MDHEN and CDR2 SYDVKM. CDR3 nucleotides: TGTGCCAGCTCTGAGACACCGAACAATGAGCAGTTCTTC. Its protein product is CASSETPNNEQFF.

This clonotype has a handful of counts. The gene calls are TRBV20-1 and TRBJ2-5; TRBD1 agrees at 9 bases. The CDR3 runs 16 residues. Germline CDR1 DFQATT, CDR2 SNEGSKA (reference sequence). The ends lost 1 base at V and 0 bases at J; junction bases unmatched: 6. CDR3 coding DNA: TGCAGTGCTAGAGGGGACGACAGGGGGTACCAAGAGACCCAGTACTTC. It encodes CSARGDDRGYQETQYF.

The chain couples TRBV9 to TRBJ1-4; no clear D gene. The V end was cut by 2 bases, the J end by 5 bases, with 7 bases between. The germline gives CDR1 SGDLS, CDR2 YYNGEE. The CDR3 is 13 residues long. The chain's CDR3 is CASSVEANEKLFF. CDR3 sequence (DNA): TGTGCCAGCAGCGTTGAGGCAAATGAAAAACTGTTTTTT.

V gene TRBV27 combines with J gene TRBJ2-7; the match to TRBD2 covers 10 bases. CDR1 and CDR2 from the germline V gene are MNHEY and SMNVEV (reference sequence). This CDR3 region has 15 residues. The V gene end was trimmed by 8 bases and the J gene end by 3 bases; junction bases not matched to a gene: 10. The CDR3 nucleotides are TGTGCCAGCTACGACCGGACTAGCGGAAACTACGAGCAGTACTTC. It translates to CASYDRTSGNYEQYF.